The present T cell receptor beta chain was sequenced within a study of T-cell memory formation after mild COVID-19. Regarding the study as a whole: Pre-infection memory held some responding clones, suggesting pre-existing cross-reactive T cells responded.

A 5'RACE reaction primed in the constant segment made cDNA libraries of TCR alpha and TCR beta, and these carried sample barcodes and UMIs. TCRdb called the 5' RACE reads again in MiXCR, with one record for every CDR3 protein. Here the sample spans hundreds of thousands of distinct CDR3 sequences, approximately 23% being singletons. This clonotype was recorded a few times. The antigen remains unidentified. This receptor was taken from an adult woman who had mild COVID-19 (a few samples of this study predate the infection). Cell type and time point are not known. What was sequenced was PBMCs or a T cell subset sorted from them (not recorded which).

CDR3 region: CASSLLTSGPGTEAFF. The CDR3 DNA follows: TGTGCCAGCAGCTTATTAACCTCAGGGCCGGGCACTGAAGCTTTCTTT. The V call is TRBV7-6, the J call TRBJ1-1; possibly TRBD1 for D (5 bases). The CDR3 consists of 16 residues. Trimming shortened V by 2 bases and J by 4 bases, and 17 bases separated the two germline ends. CDR1 and CDR2 from the germline V gene are SGHVS and FNYEAQ.